The 23 T cell receptor beta chains presented below share a single source sample, sequenced in a study of shared clonotypes between healthy human individuals. Profiled with immunoSEQ multiplex PCR; TCRdb holds only in-frame clones, not every one. The data show under 2.5 million clones, with roughly 90% seen just once and around 0.4% held by the top ten. Sequenced input: naive CD4+ T cells from PBMCs. As for subset: CD45RA+ positively selected. The receptors come from a man younger than 30 in good health. Some clones in this sample may be carry-over from other donors' samples.

This chain joins TRBV5-1 and TRBJ2-1; D unresolved. Trimming shortened V by 0 bases and J by 0 bases, and 10 bases separated the two germline ends. The CDR3 is 16 residues long. Germline CDR1 and CDR2: SGHRS and YFSETQ. As DNA, the CDR3 is TGCGCCAGCAGCTTGGTTCCCCTCAGCTCCTACAATGAGCAGTTCTTC. Translation: CASSLVPLSSYNEQFF.

This chain connects TRBV9 to TRBJ2-3; 16 bases match TRBD2. The CDR3 extends over 19 amino acids. Germline CDR1 SGDLS, CDR2 YYNGEE. Unmatched junction bases numbered 11, after V lost 3 bases and J lost 4 bases. The CDR3 DNA sequence: TGTGCCAGCAGCGAGGGATTACTGGGACTAGCGGGAGGGGCAGATACGCAGTATTTT. As protein: CASSEGLLGLAGGADTQYF.

Comment on this clone: Other nucleotide sequences in the sample specify the same CDR3. The chain joins TRBV5-1 to TRBJ1-2; D gene unclear. This CDR3 has 13 residues. Germline V gene data show CDR1 as SGHRS and CDR2 as YFSETQ. Trimming shortened V by 2 bases and J by 2 bases, and 7 bases separated the two germline ends. The CDR3: CASSLTTNYGYTF. In DNA form, the CDR3 reads TGCGCCAGCAGCTTAACTACGAACTATGGCTACACCTTC.

The V call is TRBV6-5, the J call TRBJ1-1, with a weak D call TRBD1 (5 bases). V was pared by 4 bases and J by 10 bases, with 16 bases between. The CDR3 contains 13 residues. CDR1 MNHEY and CDR2 SVGAGI come from the germline V gene. CDR3 sequence: CASSSAGTVGAFF. The CDR3 DNA reads TGTGCCAGCAGTTCTGCGGGGACGGTGGGAGCTTTCTTT.

This clone was observed once. The rearrangement joins TRBV19 to TRBJ2-1; TRBD2 matches 8 bases. This CDR3 region has 15 residues. Unmatched junction bases numbered 4, after V lost 3 bases and J lost 3 bases. The V gene's germline CDR1 is LNHDA and CDR2 SQIVND (reference sequence). The CDR3 protein is CASSIGRGDYNEQFF. In DNA form, the CDR3 reads TGTGCCAGTAGTATTGGGCGGGGGGACTACAATGAGCAGTTCTTC. Complete variable domain (other parts from reference TRBV19 and TRBJ2-1): DGGITQSPKYLFRKEGQNVTLSCEQNLNHDAMYWYRQDPGQGLRLIYYSQIVNDFQKGDIAEGYSVSREKKESFPLTVTSAQKNPTAFYLCASSIGRGDYNEQFFGPGTRLTVL.

This rearrangement joins TRBV19 to TRBJ1-1, with 7 nucleotides matching TRBD1. CDR3 length: 18 amino acids. Germline V gene lookup returns CDR1 LNHDA and CDR2 SQIVND (reference sequence). With V trimmed by 1 base and J by 0 bases, 11 bases remained unmatched. The CDR3 DNA is TGTGCCAGTAGTATAGTTTTGGACAGGCGGAGCCTGAACACTGAAGCTTTCTTT. It translates to CASSIVLDRRSLNTEAFF.

The V and J genes are TRBV10-3 and TRBJ2-3; D remains unclear. The length of the CDR3 is 17 residues. Looked up from germline, CDR1 is ENHRY and CDR2 is SYGVKD. Trimming took off 3 bases at V and 1 base at J, with 17 bases between the two ends. This chain's CDR3 is CAISDLPGSTRTDTQYF. CDR3 bases: TGTGCCATCAGTGATCTTCCTGGATCGACCCGCACAGATACGCAGTATTTT.

This chain connects TRBV5-1 to TRBJ2-7; TRBD2 aligns across 14 bases. Germline CDR1 and CDR2: SGHRS and YFSETQ. The J segment lost 2 bases and the V segment lost 5 bases, leaving 15 bases of the junction unmatched. This CDR3 is built from 19 residues. The CDR3 spells CASSFGSGTSGSGAYEQYF. CDR3 nucleotides: TGCGCCAGCAGTTTTGGGTCCGGGACTAGCGGGAGCGGGGCCTACGAGCAGTACTTC.

This clone appeared a single time. This chain links TRBV2 with TRBJ1-3; D uncertain. CDR1 and CDR2 from the germline V gene are SNHLY and FYNNEI. This CDR3 has 14 residues. Trimming left V 5 bases short and J 0 bases short, with 8 bases between. This CDR3 reads CASSLESSGNTIYF. The CDR3 nucleotides read TGTGCCAGCAGTCTGGAGAGCTCTGGAAACACCATATATTTT.

This chain uses TRBV5-1 with TRBJ2-7, with D possibly TRBD1 on 6 matching bases. From germline, CDR1 is SGHRS and CDR2 YFSETQ. The CDR3 totals 16 residues. The V gene lost 4 bases and the J gene lost 7 bases, with 24 bases spanning the gap. The CDR3 nucleotides are TGCGCCAGCAGCCTTAAGCCCCAACAGGGCCGCGGGGAGCAGTACTTC. Encoded protein: CASSLKPQQGRGEQYF.

J is TRBJ1-2 and V is TRBV7-2, with 10 bases matching TRBD1. J was trimmed by 7 bases and V by 4 bases; bases with no gene match: 6. From germline, CDR1 is SGHTA and CDR2 FQGNSA. CDR3 length equals 14 residues. The CDR3 bases are TGTGCCAGCAGCTCCAGGACAGGGGGGGGTGGCTACACCTTC. The encoded protein is CASSSRTGGGGYTF.

The chain carries TRBV6-5 and TRBJ2-7, with 7 bases aligning to TRBD2. This CDR3 spans 15 amino acids. Germline assignment: CDR1 MNHEY and CDR2 SVGAGI. The V gene end was trimmed by 5 bases and the J gene end by 2 bases; junction bases not matched to a gene: 9. CDR3 coding DNA: TGTGCCAGCAGTCGCCGGGACTACCCCGCCTACGAGCAGTACTTC. Protein product: CASSRRDYPAYEQYF.

The J gene is TRBJ2-7, the V gene TRBV4-1, with a tentative D call TRBD2 (6 bases). Per germline, CDR1 MGHRA and CDR2 YSYEKL. This CDR3 is built from 16 residues. V lost 6 bases to trimming and J lost 0 bases, with 18 bases between them. In nucleotides, the CDR3 is TGCGCCAGCAGAGCTAGGGATAGCGGTCCCTCCTACGAGCAGTACTTC. Translated, it gives CASRARDSGPSYEQYF.

The chain has TRBV5-1 and TRBJ2-7; 7 bases are a match to TRBD1. CDR3 size: 15 residues. CDR1 and CDR2 from the germline V gene are SGHRS and YFSETQ. The V segment lost 5 bases and the J segment 0 bases; nucleotides outside the gene matches: 8. The CDR3 DNA reads TGCGCCAGCAGTGGGGAAACAGGGGCCTCCTACGAGCAGTACTTC. Translated: CASSGETGASYEQYF.

The table lists this clone with a few counts. The chain combines TRBV7-9 with TRBJ1-2; D gene ambiguous. Germline CDR1 and CDR2: SEHNR and FQNEAQ (reference sequence). The CDR3 runs to 13 residues. The ends were cut back, 5 bases at V and 7 bases at J, with 14 bases in the middle. This CDR3 is CASSALSLGGYTF. DNA of the CDR3: TGTGCCAGCAGCGCCCTGTCCCTTGGTGGCTACACCTTC. Full variable domain (rest looked up from reference TRBV7-9 and TRBJ1-2): DTGVSQNPRHKITKRGQNVTFRCDPISEHNRLYWYRQTLGQGPEFLTYFQNEAQLEKSRLLSDRFSAERPKGSFSTLEIQRTEQGDSAMYLCASSALSLGGYTFGSGTRLTVV.

V usage is TRBV6-1 and J usage is TRBJ2-2; 8 bases match TRBD2. Looked up from germline, CDR1 is MNHNS and CDR2 is SASEGT. This CDR3 has 13 residues. Trimming at V came to 8 bases and at J to 5 bases, leaving 4 bases not matched to a gene. CDR3 bases: TGTGCCAGCCGGGAGGGTCGAACCGGGGAGCTGTTTTTT. This gives the protein CASREGRTGELFF.

The chain couples TRBV5-4 to TRBJ2-5, with D maybe TRBD2 (6 bases). The V gene lost 3 bases and the J gene lost 4 bases, with 19 bases spanning the gap. The CDR3 consists of 16 residues. Germline CDR1 SGHNT, CDR2 YYREEE (reference sequence). The CDR3, as DNA: TGTGCCAGCAGCTCGCTGCGGGAAATGAGTAGAGAGACCCAGTACTTC. Amino acid sequence: CASSSLREMSRETQYF.

The genes are TRBV6-1 and TRBJ2-2, with D perhaps TRBD2 (6 bases). Germline V gene lookup returns CDR1 MNHNS and CDR2 SASEGT. With 4 bases removed from V and 5 bases from J, the gap between germline ends came to 8 bases. There are 13 residues in the CDR3. The CDR3 coding sequence is TGTGCCAGCAGTGCGGGACTTACCGGGGAGCTGTTTTTT. The encoded protein is CASSAGLTGELFF.

This chain uses TRBV7-2 with TRBJ1-3, with no clear D. The CDR3 length is 14 residues. V was clipped by 5 bases and J by 3 bases, with 11 bases between them. Germline CDR1 SGHTA, CDR2 FQGNSA. CDR3: CASSPIGHGNTIYF. As DNA, the CDR3 is TGTGCCAGCAGCCCAATCGGCCATGGAAACACCATATATTTT.

Concerning this clone itself: Other nucleotide sequences in the sample specify the same CDR3. The rearrangement uses TRBV28 and TRBJ1-2; no clear D. CDR3 length: 12 amino acids. V lost 1 base and J 4 bases, leaving 4 bases between the germline ends. Germline CDR1 MDHEN, CDR2 SYDVKM. CDR3: CASSLSGYGYTF. DNA for the CDR3: TGTGCCAGCAGTTTATCAGGCTATGGCTACACCTTC.

CDR3 DNA: TGTGCCAGCAGCCACTCCTCCGCTGTGCAGTACTTC. Encoded protein: CASSHSSAVQYF. This chain links TRBV4-2 with TRBJ2-7; D is unclear. Looked up from germline, CDR1 is LGHNA and CDR2 is YNFKEQ. V was shortened by 3 bases and J by 9 bases, with 12 bases between the two germline ends. This CDR3 has 12 residues.

The chain couples TRBV7-2 to TRBJ2-1, with D possibly TRBD2 on 5 matching bases. The V and J ends lost 0 bases and 4 bases respectively, with 13 bases between them. From germline, CDR1 is SGHTA and CDR2 FQGNSA. CDR3 length equals 16 residues. CDR3 nucleotide sequence: TGTGCCAGCAGCTTAGCGATCCGGGAACTTTACAATGAGCAGTTCTTC. Amino acids: CASSLAIRELYNEQFF.

The rearrangement links TRBV7-6 to TRBJ2-5; D may match TRBD1 or TRBD2 (6 bases each). The CDR3 totals 14 residues. Trimming removed 2 bases at V and 5 bases at J, with 12 bases between. Germline V gene data show CDR1 as SGHVS and CDR2 as FNYEAQ. As DNA, the CDR3 is TGTGCCAGCAGCTTACGTAGGGGGGCGGAGACCCAGTACTTC. This translates into CASSLRRGAETQYF.